A single sample gave rise to the 4 T cell receptor beta chains below, sequenced in a study of blood T cells in healthy people across ages. Through a sample-barcoded 5' primer and a J-beta primer mix, a second PCR was run for roughly 6 to 11 cycles. MiXCR, applied by TCRdb to the 5' RACE reads, yields one record per CDR3 protein. This table has almost 300,000 distinct CDR3 sequences, roughly 26% appearing once. What was sequenced was blood. The receptor source for this set is an older woman in good health.

The V call is TRBV20-1, the J call TRBJ1-1, with a tentative D call TRBD1 (5 bases). The CDR3 is 16 amino acids. With 0 bases removed from V and 10 bases from J, the gap between germline ends came to 24 bases. Germline-derived CDR1 and CDR2 are DFQATT and SNEGSKA (reference sequence). The DNA for the CDR3 is TGCAGTGCTAGAGATGAGAGACAGTCGGTAAATGGTGTAGCTTTCTTT. Translating gives CSARDERQSVNGVAFF.

This clonotype turned up a few times. This sequence joins TRBV19 and TRBJ2-5; D unresolved. With 8 bases removed from V and 2 bases from J, the gap between germline ends came to 15 bases. This CDR3 has 14 residues. CDR1 and CDR2 (germline): LNHDA, SQIVND (reference sequence). CDR3 amino acids: CASQTVFGQETQYF. The CDR3 bases are TGTGCCAGTCAAACGGTGTTTGGTCAAGAGACCCAGTACTTC.

The rearrangement links TRBV6-6 to TRBJ2-5; maybe TRBD2 (7 bases). Deletions cut 0 bases from V and 9 bases from J, with 14 bases between. The germline CDR1 and CDR2 sequences are MNHNY and SVGAGI (reference sequence). The CDR3 loop spans 14 amino acids. This CDR3 is CASSYSGGQRSQYF. The CDR3 region has the DNA TGTGCCAGCAGTTACTCGGGGGGGCAGAGGTCCCAGTACTTC.

Concerning this clonotype itself: A much larger clone differs by one base, so this may be a read error. V is TRBV3-1 and J is TRBJ2-4; D is possibly TRBD2 (6 bases). In germline, CDR1 is LGHDT, CDR2 YNNKEL (reference sequence). This CDR3 spans 18 amino acids. The DNA for the CDR3 is TGTGCCAGCAGCCAAGGTTCAAAAGGAGGGACCCTCAAAAGCATTCAGTACTTC. It yields the protein CASSQGSKGGTLKSIQYF.